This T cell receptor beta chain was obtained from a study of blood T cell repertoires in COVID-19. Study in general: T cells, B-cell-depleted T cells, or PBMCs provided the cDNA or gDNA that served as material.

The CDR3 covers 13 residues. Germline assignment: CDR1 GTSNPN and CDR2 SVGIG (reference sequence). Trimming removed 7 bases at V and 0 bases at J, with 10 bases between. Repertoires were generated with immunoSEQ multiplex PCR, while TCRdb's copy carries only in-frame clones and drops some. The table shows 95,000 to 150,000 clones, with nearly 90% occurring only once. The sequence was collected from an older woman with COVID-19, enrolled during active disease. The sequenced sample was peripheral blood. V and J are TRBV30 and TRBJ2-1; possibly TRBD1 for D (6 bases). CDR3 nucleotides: TGTGCCTTGGACAGAACCTCCTACAATGAGCAGTTCTTC. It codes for CALDRTSYNEQFF.